Below, 29 T cell receptor beta chains from the same sample are listed, as sequenced in a study of blood T cell repertoires in COVID-19 (dated by TCRdb to about 2020). To prepare the library, the immunoSEQ multiplex PCR assay was applied. TCRdb mirrors the immuneACCESS table, restricted to in-frame sequences. Some clones are absent from its copies; in checked studies, under half trace to an unresolved V gene, and the reason for the others is unknown. The sample table shows over 100,000 clones, and 80% to 90% are seen once. The ten largest clones represent approximately 1.5% of the sample. Material for sequencing was peripheral blood. These TCRs come from a man aged 35 to 55 with acute or convalescent COVID-19.

The V gene is TRBV29-1, the J gene TRBJ2-5, with a weak D call TRBD2 (7 bases). V lost 6 bases, J lost 2 bases, and 22 bases lay in between. This CDR3 spans 16 amino acids. The V gene's germline CDR1 is SQVTM and CDR2 ANQGSEA. CDR3 bases: TGCAGCGTGAACCTTCGGGAGGACAGCTTACAAGAGACCCAGTACTTC. Amino acid sequence: CSVNLREDSLQETQYF.

On this clone: One end of the junction does not line up with germline, which may come from a read error. This rearrangement joins TRBV29-1 to TRBJ2-5; 8 bases are a match to TRBD1. The CDR3 loop spans 13 amino acids. CDR1 is SQVTM, CDR2 ANQGSEA, per germline. CDR3: CSVEVTGGETQYF. CDR3 nucleotide sequence: TGCAGCGTCGAAGTCACAGGGGGGGAGACCCAGTACTTC.

The V call is TRBV24-1, the J call TRBJ2-5, with D maybe TRBD2 (5 bases). V shed 5 bases and J shed 5 bases, with 20 bases lying between them. The CDR3 length is 16 residues. Germline V gene data show CDR1 as KGHDR and CDR2 as SFDVKD. The CDR3 DNA sequence: TGTGCCACCAGTGCCCAAGGCGGCGGGCGGCCCGAGACCCAGTACTTC. This sequence encodes CATSAQGGGRPETQYF.

The chain has TRBV3-1 (or the pseudogene TRBV3-2) and TRBJ2-3; D not resolved. The CDR3 has 15 residues. Looked up from germline, CDR1 is LGHDT and CDR2 is YNNKEL (reference sequence). The germline V and J ends were trimmed by 1 base and 5 bases, with 13 bases remaining between them. The CDR3 region is CASSQVERVGDTQYF. The CDR3 nucleotides are TGTGCCAGCAGCCAAGTGGAGCGAGTGGGAGATACGCAGTATTTT.

The gene calls are TRBV19 and TRBJ1-2; 8 bases match TRBD1. The CDR3 spans 14 residues. Trimming removed 5 bases from V and 7 bases from J; junction bases left unmatched: 9. Germline values: CDR1 LNHDA, CDR2 SQIVND (reference sequence). The CDR3 is CASSATGGSLGYTF. The CDR3 nucleotides are TGTGCCAGTAGTGCCACAGGGGGATCCCTTGGCTACACCTTC.

The chain joins TRBV7-8 to TRBJ2-1; 8 positions agree with TRBD1. Per germline, CDR1 SGHVS and CDR2 FQNEAQ. The V segment lost 4 bases and the J segment 10 bases; nucleotides outside the gene matches: 9. CDR3 length: 14 amino acids. The CDR3: CASSWGTGWSEQFF. CDR3 DNA: TGTGCCAGCAGCTGGGGGACAGGCTGGTCCGAGCAGTTCTTC.

The chain combines TRBV7-3 with TRBJ1-6; a possible D gene is TRBD1 (5 bases). This CDR3 is built from 14 residues. The V gene lost 1 base and the J gene lost 9 bases, with 10 bases spanning the gap. Germline CDR1 reads SGHTA; CDR2 reads FQGTGA. As DNA, the CDR3 is TGTGCCAGCAGCTTAAGAGGGGAGGGTTCACCCCTCCACTTT. It yields the protein CASSLRGEGSPLHF.

This clone was detected only a few times. V gene TRBV15 combines with J gene TRBJ2-7, with TRBD2 matching over 8 bases. V shed 3 bases and J 2 bases; nucleotides not matched to a gene: 3. Germline V gene sequence: CDR1 LNHNV, CDR2 YYDKDF (reference sequence). This CDR3 region has 14 residues. The CDR3 is CATSRSGGPYEQYF. The CDR3, as DNA: TGTGCCACCAGCAGGAGCGGGGGCCCCTACGAGCAGTACTTC.

The V gene is TRBV9, the J gene TRBJ1-4, with 9 nucleotides matching TRBD1. V was clipped by 4 bases and J by 6 bases; unmatched bases: 7. There are 15 residues in the CDR3. Germline V CDR1 and CDR2: SGDLS, YYNGEE. Here the CDR3 DNA reads TGTGCCAGCAGCTTATCCGGGACAGGGCATGAAAAACTGTTTTTT. Amino acid sequence: CASSLSGTGHEKLFF.

The gene calls are TRBV6-2 or TRBV6-3 and TRBJ1-1, with D hard to call. V lost 5 bases and J lost 7, with 17 bases in between. The CDR3 length is 14 residues. CDR1 and CDR2 (germline): MNHEY, SVGEGT. CDR3 DNA sequence: TGTGCCAGCAGTGCCCACTTAAAACGGGGTGAAGCTTTCTTT. Protein product: CASSAHLKRGEAFF.

The rearrangement links TRBV5-3 to TRBJ2-7; weak D call: TRBD2 (5 bases). TRBV5-3 is known as an ORF, though its function is uncertain. V dropped 3 bases and J dropped 3 bases, with 22 bases sitting between them. The CDR3 runs 17 residues. The CDR3 nucleotides are TGTGCCAGAAGCTCTAGAACGGGATTTCAGACCTTCTACGAGCAGTACTTC. This gives the protein CARSSRTGFQTFYEQYF.

The chain carries TRBV7-7 and TRBJ2-5; 12 bases agree with TRBD2. Germline lookup yields CDR1 SSHAT and CDR2 FNYEAQ (reference sequence). The CDR3 runs 15 residues. The CDR3 DNA reads as TGTGCTAGCGGTCTAGCGGGAGGGAAACAAGAGACCCAGTACTTC. It is translated as CASGLAGGKQETQYF.

The chain uses TRBV7-6 and TRBJ2-1, with a tentative D call TRBD1 (6 bases). This CDR3 has 15 amino acids. Per germline, CDR1 SGHVS and CDR2 FNYEAQ. Trimming pared 6 bases from V and 9 bases from J, leaving 21 bases between. CDR3 sequence reads: CASSLDRRRRSEQFF. In DNA form, the CDR3 reads TGTGCCAGCAGTCTAGACAGGCGAAGGAGAAGTGAGCAGTTCTTC.

This rearrangement joins TRBV19 to TRBJ2-1; 11 bases are a match to TRBD1. The germline gives CDR1 LNHDA, CDR2 SQIVND (reference sequence). The CDR3 is 18 amino acids. Losses at the gene ends were 7 bases for V and 7 bases for J; bases not matched to a gene: 18. The CDR3 region has the DNA TGTGCCAGTACCGCCCGGCCCGGGACAGGGGGATATGCGAATGAGCAGTTCTTC. It specifies CASTARPGTGGYANEQFF.

This chain links TRBV28 with TRBJ1-4, with TRBD1 matching over 9 bases. From germline, CDR1 is MDHEN and CDR2 SYDVKM. The J segment lost 10 bases and the V segment lost 6 bases, leaving 3 bases of the junction unmatched. This CDR3 has 12 amino acids. In nucleotides, the CDR3 is TGTGCCAGCAGCCTGGACAGGGGAAAACTGTTTTTT. Translated, it gives CASSLDRGKLFF.

This clone showed up just once. The CDR3 DNA is TGTGCCATCAGTATTCCAGGGAACACTGAAGCTTTCTTT. This translates into CAISIPGNTEAFF. The chain recombines TRBV10-3 with TRBJ1-1, with D uncertain. The CDR3 length is 13 residues. Looked up from germline, CDR1 is ENHRY and CDR2 is SYGVKD. V was cut by 5 bases and J by 1 base, with 8 bases left in between.

This clone has just a few counts. The chain is built from TRBV4-2 and TRBJ1-3, with a weak D call TRBD1 (5 bases). In germline, CDR1 is LGHNA, CDR2 YNFKEQ. The V end lost 7 bases, the J end lost 3 bases, and 16 bases lay between the germline ends. This CDR3 has 15 amino acids. Written as DNA, the CDR3 is TGTGCCAGCACCTCTCGACAGCTTCTTGGAAACACCATATATTTT. This translates into CASTSRQLLGNTIYF.

This clone was counted a few times. Here the CDR3 DNA reads TGCGCCAGCAGCCCTGGGACAATCACAGGGGAGCAGTACTTC. As protein: CASSPGTITGEQYF. This chain uses TRBV5-1 with TRBJ2-7, with D tentatively TRBD1 (6 bases). Germline CDR1 SGHRS, CDR2 YFSETQ. The CDR3 is made up of 14 amino acids. V was cut by 4 bases and J by 7 bases, with 18 bases left in between.

CDR3 sequence: CASSYSLAGGGETQYF. The CDR3 bases are TGTGCCAGCAGTTACTCGCTAGCGGGAGGCGGGGAGACCCAGTACTTC. The chain employs TRBV6-5 and TRBJ2-5; 11 positions agree with TRBD2. The CDR3 spans 16 residues. V was pared by 0 bases and J by 5 bases, with 5 bases of the junction left unmatched. The V gene's germline CDR1 is MNHEY and CDR2 SVGAGI.

This chain uses TRBV19 with TRBJ1-6; D gene uncertain. The CDR3 sequence is 15 residues long. Germline loops: CDR1 LNHDA, CDR2 SQIVND (reference sequence). Trimming removed 5 bases from V and 4 bases from J, with 12 bases in between. CDR3 DNA sequence: TGTGCCAGTAGTCCAGGACGGGGTTATAATTCACCCCTCCACTTT. Residues: CASSPGRGYNSPLHF.

The chain couples TRBV6-2 or TRBV6-3 to TRBJ2-7; a possible D gene is TRBD2 (6 bases). The V end lost 0 bases, the J end lost 3 bases, and 18 bases lay between the germline ends. CDR1 is MNHEY and CDR2 is SVGEGT in the germline V gene. The CDR3 is 17 residues long. This CDR3 reads CASSYSPGLGGFYEQYF. Here the CDR3 DNA reads TGTGCCAGCAGTTACTCCCCTGGACTTGGGGGGTTCTACGAGCAGTACTTC.

The chain links TRBV12-2 to TRBJ2-7; no check of the table's D call, TRBD2, against the DNA was made. TRBV12-2 is a documented pseudogene. The CDR3 is made up of 14 amino acids. Here the CDR3 reads CASRLVGLTYEQYF. The CDR3 DNA reads as TGTGCAAGTCGCTTAGTAGGACTGACCTACGAGCAGTACTTC.

The gene calls are TRBV19 and TRBJ2-7, with 7 nucleotides matching TRBD2. Germline CDR1 is LNHDA and CDR2 is SQIVND (reference sequence). The CDR3 totals 15 residues. With V trimmed by 2 bases and J by 2 bases, 6 bases remained unmatched. The CDR3 coding sequence is TGTGCCAGTAGTATAACCAGCGGGGAGACCTACGAGCAGTACTTC. It codes for CASSITSGETYEQYF.

This clone was observed a single time. The chain employs TRBV7-3 and TRBJ1-1; D is unresolved. This CDR3 is built from 14 residues. V was cut by 5 bases and J by 3 bases, with 13 bases left in between. Germline CDR1 SGHTA, CDR2 FQGTGA. CDR3 sequence reads: CASSRDGIDTEAFF. Here the CDR3 DNA reads TGTGCCAGCAGCCGTGACGGGATTGACACTGAAGCTTTCTTT.

The rearrangement joins TRBV5-6 to TRBJ2-7; no clear D. The CDR3 sequence is 12 residues long. V lost 5 bases, J lost 6 bases, and 12 bases lay in between. Germline CDR1 is SGHDT and CDR2 is YYEEEE. As DNA, the CDR3 is TGTGCCAGCAGTACTCTCGTACGCGAGCAGTACTTC. It is translated as CASSTLVREQYF.

The chain is built from TRBV2 and TRBJ1-4; a weak D match, TRBD1 (6 bases). This CDR3 spans 14 amino acids. The germline gives CDR1 SNHLY, CDR2 FYNNEI. Trimming cost V 5 bases and J 7 bases, with 14 bases left between them. CDR3 sequence reads: CASSLQGFGEKLFF. Here the CDR3 DNA reads TGTGCCAGCAGTCTGCAGGGGTTTGGTGAAAAACTGTTTTTT.

The CDR3 is CASIPQGARQPQHF. The CDR3, as DNA: TGTGCCAGTATTCCACAGGGGGCACGCCAGCCCCAGCATTTT. The chain employs TRBV19 and TRBJ1-5, with 9 bases aligning to TRBD1. This CDR3 region has 14 residues. After removal of 7 bases from V and 7 bases from J, the junction contained 8 bases not matched to a gene. The germline gives CDR1 LNHDA, CDR2 SQIVND (reference sequence).

This chain links TRBV7-3 with TRBJ2-3; maybe TRBD1 (6 bases). Germline V CDR1 and CDR2: SGHTA, FQGTGA. The CDR3 is made up of 14 amino acids. V dropped 6 bases and J dropped 0 bases, with 10 bases sitting between them. The CDR3 protein is CASRVGASTDTQYF. CDR3 sequence (DNA): TGTGCCAGCAGAGTGGGGGCAAGCACAGATACGCAGTATTTT.

The chain recombines TRBV18 with TRBJ2-5; TRBD2 matches at 7 bases. CDR1 is KGHSH, CDR2 LQKENI, per germline. The length of the CDR3 is 13 residues. The V and J ends lost 4 bases and 5 bases, in that order; junction bases with no gene match: 4. In nucleotides, the CDR3 is TGTGCCAGCTCACGTCAGGGAGGGGAGACCCAGTACTTC. Amino acids: CASSRQGGETQYF.